This T cell receptor (beta chain) emerged from a study of blood T cell repertoires in COVID-19. Source study methods: Amplification of reference gene primers provided the estimated nucleated cell counts. Some clones are missing from TCRdb's copy, which holds only in-frame ones; the method was immunoSEQ multiplex PCR. Clone size and V and J calls were adopted from that table, with D and trimming inferred from the DNA. This repertoire shows roughly 250,000 clones, approximately 90% found once; its top ten account for 1% to 1.5%. Per the germline V gene, CDR1 is MNHEY and CDR2 is SMNVEV (reference sequence). V dropped 5 bases and J dropped 7; count of bases not matched to a gene: 11. The CDR3 length is 16 residues.

The sample comprised PBMCs or T cells enriched from blood (not recorded which). The TCR comes from a woman in her 40s with acute COVID-19. The rearrangement links TRBV27 to TRBJ2-5; TRBD2 matches at 12 bases. CDR3 nucleotide sequence: TGTGCCAGCAGTCCGGCTAGCGGGAGGGTGGTCGGGACCCAGTACTTC. It specifies CASSPASGRVVGTQYF.